This paragraph covers one TCR beta chain sequence. What it binds is unknown. The data stem from a study of cytomegalovirus exposure and HLA in healthy donors. Study-wide results and caveats: The study put 150 to 200 TCR beta chains on its list as cytomegalovirus-associated. Most sequenced TCRs were rare (though some public TCRs occurred in many donors). First-cohort TCR clusters tended to co-occur in the 90 to 150 validation repertoires, a later analysis found.

Libraries were prepared by immunoSEQ multiplex PCR; TCRdb keeps only in-frame clonotypes and omits some of them. The sample contains under 250,000 clones, around 87% of which appear only once. The donors were part of the validation cohort, which consisted of over a hundred subjects and was separate from the first cohort of about 670 subjects. The material sequenced was PBMCs. The sequence was obtained from a woman between 18 and 30 years old in good health and CMV-seropositive.

The CDR3 sequence is CASSPPRQRNTEAFF. CDR3 bases: TGTGCCAGCTCACCACCGAGGCAGCGTAACACTGAAGCTTTCTTT. V is TRBV18 and J is TRBJ1-1; D gene ambiguous. The CDR3 covers 15 residues. Trimming took off 0 bases at V and 2 bases at J, with 10 bases between the two ends. Germline-derived CDR1 and CDR2 are KGHSH and LQKENI.